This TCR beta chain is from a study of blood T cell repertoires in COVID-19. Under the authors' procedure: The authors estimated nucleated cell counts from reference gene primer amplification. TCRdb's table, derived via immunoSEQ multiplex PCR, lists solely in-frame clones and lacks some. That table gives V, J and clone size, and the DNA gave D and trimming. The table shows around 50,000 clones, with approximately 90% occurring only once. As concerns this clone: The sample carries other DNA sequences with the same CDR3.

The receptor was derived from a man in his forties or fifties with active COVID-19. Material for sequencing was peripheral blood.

In DNA form, the CDR3 reads TGTGCCAGCAGTTACTCGAGCGGGGGGAACACCGGGGAGCTGTTTTTT. Amino acid sequence: CASSYSSGGNTGELFF. This sequence joins TRBV6-2 or TRBV6-3 and TRBJ2-2, with 8 bases fitting TRBD2. This CDR3 has 16 residues. Germline CDR1 MNHEY, CDR2 SVGEGT. V gave up 0 bases and J gave up 1 base; unmatched junction bases: 1.